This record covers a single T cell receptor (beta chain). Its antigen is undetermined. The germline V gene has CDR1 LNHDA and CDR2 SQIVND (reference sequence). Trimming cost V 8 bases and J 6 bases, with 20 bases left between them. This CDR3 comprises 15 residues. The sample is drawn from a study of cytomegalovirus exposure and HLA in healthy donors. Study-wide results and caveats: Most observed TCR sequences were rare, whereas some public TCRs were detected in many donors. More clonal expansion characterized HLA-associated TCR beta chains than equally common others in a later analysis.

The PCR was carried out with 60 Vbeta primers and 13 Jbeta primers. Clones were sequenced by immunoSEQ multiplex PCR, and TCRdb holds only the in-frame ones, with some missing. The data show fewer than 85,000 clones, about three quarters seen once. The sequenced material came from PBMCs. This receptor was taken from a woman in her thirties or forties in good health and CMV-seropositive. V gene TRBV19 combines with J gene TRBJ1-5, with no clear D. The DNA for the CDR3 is TGTGCCAGTTTATCCCTCGACACCATGGGTCAGCCCCAGCATTTT. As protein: CASLSLDTMGQPQHF.